Each of the 11 T cell receptor beta chains below was sequenced from the same sample in a study of T cells in Graves' hyperthyroidism and ophthalmopathy. Researchers amplified the TCR beta CDR3 regions from RNA transcripts. In the first-round RT-PCR of the TCR CDR3, the HTBI primer set was used. TCRdb used MiXCR to reprocess the multiplex PCR reads, holding one entry per CDR3 protein. The sample yields more than 500,000 distinct CDR3 sequences, 12% to 15% seen once. Sequencing was done on a sample of blood. The receptors stem from a woman between 35 and 50 years old with Graves' hyperthyroidism.

This chain connects TRBV19 to TRBJ1-5; TRBD1 matches at 9 bases. Germline CDR1 reads LNHDA; CDR2 reads SQIVND (reference sequence). This CDR3 has 14 residues. The V segment lost 2 bases and the J segment 7 bases; nucleotides outside the gene matches: 3. The CDR3 bases are TGTGCCAGTAGTATAAACAGGGGGCTACAGCCCCAGCATTTT. Its protein is CASSINRGLQPQHF.

This chain connects TRBV19 to TRBJ2-7; 8 positions agree with TRBD2. The junction had 5 bases not matched to a gene; V was cut back by 1 base and J by 3 bases. CDR1 LNHDA and CDR2 SQIVND come from the germline V gene (reference sequence). The length of the CDR3 is 15 residues. CDR3 nucleotide sequence: TGTGCCAGTAGTATAGGACTAGCGTCCTTCTACGAGCAGTACTTC. Its protein is CASSIGLASFYEQYF.

The rearrangement links TRBV12-3 or TRBV12-4 to TRBJ1-6; D is ambiguous. Trimming removed 1 base from V and 7 bases from J, with 5 bases in between. The CDR3 extends over 13 amino acids. The CDR3 DNA reads as TGTGCCAGCAGTTTAGGTCGGAATTCACCCCTCCACTTT. Its protein is CASSLGRNSPLHF.

This clonotype was detected many times. This chain uses TRBV28 with TRBJ2-7; 8 bases are shared with TRBD1. This CDR3 has 16 residues. Germline loops: CDR1 MDHEN, CDR2 SYDVKM. The ends lost 6 bases at V and 3 bases at J; junction bases unmatched: 13. The CDR3 bases are TGTGCCAGCAGCCTCCCGATCGACAGGGGTATCTACGAGCAGTACTTC. It specifies CASSLPIDRGIYEQYF.

This clonotype was seen at least ten times. The rearrangement joins TRBV12-3 or TRBV12-4 to TRBJ2-4; 7 bases line up with TRBD2. Trimming at V came to 3 bases and at J to 0 bases, leaving 5 bases not matched to a gene. CDR3 size: 16 residues. The CDR3 nucleotides read TGTGCCAGCAGTTTGGGACTACAACTAGCCAAAAACATTCAGTACTTC. Its protein product is CASSLGLQLAKNIQYF.

About this clonotype itself: Given a much more abundant clone one base away, this may be a read error. This chain links TRBV10-1 with TRBJ2-3, with D perhaps matching TRBD1 (6 bases). Near its end, the DNA agrees better with TRBJ1-5, so the J call may be wrong. This CDR3 has 18 amino acids. Germline V lookup: CDR1 WNHNN, CDR2 SYGVQD (reference sequence). The CDR3 bases are TGCGCCAGCAGTGAGTCCGGTGCGGGGGGCGCCAGACCTGGCACGCAGCATTTT. Protein sequence: CASSESGAGGARPGTQHF.

Ten or more counts support this clonotype. This chain uses TRBV7-9 with TRBJ2-7; the D is unclear. CDR3 size: 13 residues. Trimming shortened V by 8 bases and J by 1 base, and 12 bases separated the two germline ends. Germline CDR1 SEHNR, CDR2 FQNEAQ (reference sequence). CDR3 coding DNA: TGTGCCAGCCGGGCCGGCGCTTCCTACGAGCAGTACTTC. It is translated as CASRAGASYEQYF.

This clonotype was seen many times. CDR3 loop: CASRLQGNNSPLHF. The CDR3 DNA reads as TGTGCCAGCAGGTTACAGGGAAATAATTCACCCCTCCACTTT. This chain links TRBV28 with TRBJ1-6, with a weak D call TRBD1 (6 bases). This CDR3 is 14 amino acids long. Germline V gene sequence: CDR1 MDHEN, CDR2 SYDVKM. V was trimmed by 6 bases and J by 5 bases, leaving 11 bases between them.

This clonotype was seen repeatedly, ten times or more. The V call is TRBV10-3, the J call TRBJ1-1, with D possibly matching TRBD1 (5 bases). The germline gives CDR1 ENHRY, CDR2 SYGVKD. With 4 bases removed from V and 3 bases from J, the gap between germline ends came to 12 bases. The CDR3 is 14 amino acids. The CDR3 loop is CAISARGKDTEAFF. As DNA, the CDR3 is TGTGCCATCAGTGCGCGGGGGAAGGACACTGAAGCTTTCTTT.

This clonotype was seen repeatedly, ten times or more. The rearrangement links TRBV18 to TRBJ1-3; D may be TRBD1 (5 bases). CDR1 is KGHSH, CDR2 LQKENI, per germline. The CDR3 loop spans 16 amino acids. V was trimmed by 2 bases and J by 0 bases, leaving 11 bases between them. The CDR3 DNA sequence: TGTGCCAGCTCACCAGGACACTTCAGCTCTGGAAACACCATATATTTT. Its translation: CASSPGHFSSGNTIYF.

The chain combines TRBV2 with TRBJ2-1; TRBD2 agrees at 13 bases. Germline lookup yields CDR1 SNHLY and CDR2 FYNNEI. The CDR3 runs to 17 residues. J was trimmed by 2 bases and V by 3 bases; bases with no gene match: 4. The CDR3 reads CASSDPGLAGPYNEQFF. CDR3 coding DNA: TGTGCCAGCAGTGACCCGGGACTAGCGGGACCCTACAATGAGCAGTTCTTC. Based on the CDR3 plus reference TRBV2 and TRBJ2-1, the full variable domain is EPEVTQTPSHQVTQMGQEVILRCVPISNHLYFYWYRQILGQKVEFLVSFYNNEISEKSEIFDDQFSVERPDGSNFTLKIRSTKLEDSAMYFCASSDPGLAGPYNEQFFGPGTRLTVL.